What follows are 9 T cell receptor beta chains derived from one specimen sequenced in a study of cytomegalovirus exposure and HLA in healthy donors. The study ran its PCR with 60 Vbeta and 13 Jbeta primers. TCRdb's table, derived via immunoSEQ multiplex PCR, lists solely in-frame clones and lacks some. The sample contains about 95,000 clones, more than 65% of which appear only once. The sequenced material came from PBMCs. These receptors originate from a man aged 60-69 years in good health and CMV-seronegative.

This rearrangement joins TRBV5-6 to TRBJ2-2; 9 nucleotides agree with TRBD2. Trimming took 2 bases from V and 2 from J; bases not matched to a gene: 1. From germline, CDR1 is SGHDT and CDR2 YYEEEE. This CDR3 has 15 residues. The CDR3 nucleotides are TGTGCCAGCAGCTTAGCGGGGGGAAACACCGGGGAGCTGTTTTTT. As protein: CASSLAGGNTGELFF.

This clone was seen a few times. The chain recombines TRBV11-2 with TRBJ1-1; no firm D call. From germline, CDR1 is SGHAT and CDR2 FQNNGV. Trimming removed 2 bases at V and 2 bases at J, with 9 bases between. This CDR3 is built from 14 residues. The CDR3 nucleotides are TGTGCCAGCAGCTTAACCACTATTAACACTGAAGCTTTCTTT. The encoded protein is CASSLTTINTEAFF.

The chain joins TRBV18 to TRBJ1-6, with D possibly matching TRBD1 (6 bases). This CDR3 comprises 16 residues. The ends were cut back, 1 base at V and 7 bases at J, with 14 bases in the middle. Per germline, CDR1 KGHSH and CDR2 LQKENI. CDR3 nucleotides: TGTGCCAGCTCACCACAAGCGGGACATGTAAATTCACCCCTCCACTTT. It specifies CASSPQAGHVNSPLHF.

In its sample, this clone was seen many times. The chain recombines TRBV5-6 with TRBJ2-7, with 8 bases aligning to TRBD2. Losses at the gene ends were 4 bases for V and 4 bases for J; bases not matched to a gene: 4. The CDR3 runs to 13 residues. The germline V gene encodes CDR1 SGHDT and CDR2 YYEEEE. The CDR3 reads CASSTGTRYEQYF. DNA of the CDR3: TGTGCCAGCAGCACCGGGACTAGGTACGAGCAGTACTTC. The full variable domain, with the rest looked up from reference TRBV5-6 and TRBJ2-7, is DAGVTQSPTHLIKTRGQQVTLRCSPKSGHDTVSWYQQALGQGPQFIFQYYEEEERQRGNFPDRFSGHQFPNYSSELNVNALLLGDSALYLCASSTGTRYEQYFGPGTRLTVT.

This clone showed up just a few times. Other DNA sequences of this sample code for an identical CDR3. J is TRBJ2-1 and V is TRBV7-9; 11 bases fit TRBD2. The CDR3 is 14 amino acids. The germline CDR1 and CDR2 sequences are SEHNR and FQNEAQ (reference sequence). Trimming removed 1 base from V and 10 bases from J; junction bases left unmatched: 3. CDR3 residues: CASSLVLAGEEQFF. DNA of the CDR3: TGTGCCAGCAGCTTAGTACTAGCGGGGGAGGAGCAGTTCTTC.

This clone was picked up a small number of times. The V gene is TRBV7-9, the J gene TRBJ1-2, with D unresolved. The germline V gene has CDR1 SEHNR and CDR2 FQNEAQ (reference sequence). V was cut by 1 base and J by 6 bases, with 15 bases left in between. The CDR3 length is 15 residues. The CDR3 loop reads CASSLGAALRDGYTF. Here the CDR3 DNA reads TGTGCCAGCAGCTTAGGGGCAGCTTTGAGGGATGGCTACACCTTC.

This clone was recorded a few times. The chain joins TRBV11-3 to TRBJ2-1; 7 bases are shared with TRBD1. CDR3 length equals 14 residues. Trimming removed 2 bases from V and 3 bases from J; junction bases left unmatched: 1. Germline V gene data show CDR1 as SGHNT and CDR2 as YENEEA. The CDR3 here is CASSLRDSYNEQFF. The CDR3 DNA is TGTGCCAGCAGCTTACGGGACAGCTACAATGAGCAGTTCTTC.

The chain couples TRBV30 to TRBJ2-7; possible D gene TRBD1, 6 bases. Between the trimmed V and J ends, which lost 3 bases and 2 bases, there was a span of 11 bases. Germline CDR1 GTSNPN, CDR2 SVGIG (reference sequence). The CDR3 is 13 residues long. CDR3 protein: CAWRGAGTYEQYF. DNA of the CDR3: TGTGCCTGGAGGGGGGCCGGGACCTACGAGCAGTACTTC.

This chain joins TRBV25-1 and TRBJ1-1; perhaps TRBD1 as D (5 bases). The germline gives CDR1 MGHDK, CDR2 SYGVNS. The CDR3 contains 16 residues. Deletions cut 3 bases from V and 0 bases from J, with 14 bases between. CDR3 sequence: CASSDPGGGVNTEAFF. The CDR3 nucleotides read TGTGCCAGCAGTGACCCCGGGGGGGGTGTGAACACTGAAGCTTTCTTT.